The rows below give T cell receptor beta chains drawn from one sample of a study of sequential checkpoint blockade in melanoma. This table comes from immunoSEQ multiplex PCR, and its TCRdb copy is limited to in-frame clones, with some not included. The data contain roughly 36,000 clones, roughly 32% of them singletons. The specimen comprised tumor tissue (inferred from file names), sampled from a patient given nivolumab and ipilimumab in sequence. These receptors were taken from a human donor with melanoma. The CDR3 runs from the conserved cysteine through the conserved F or W. Fields, in order: CDR3 DNA, CDR3 protein, V gene, clone size, D gene, J gene. D genes are given only for firm matches. Part of the rows lack a size; the others show once, few, many or a class for expanded clones.

TGTGCCAGCTCACCACGCGAGGGGGGTGGTGAAAAACTGTTTTTT,CASSPREGGGEKLFF,TRBV18,few,.,TRBJ1-4
TGTGCAACAGCCCGCAGCCTCTACGAGCAGTACTTC,CATARSLYEQYF,TRBV6-8,few,.,TRBJ2-7
TGCGCCAGCACCTGGGCTAGCGGGAGTTTGGCAGATACGCAGTATTTT,CASTWASGSLADTQYF,TRBV5-1,.,TRBD2,TRBJ2-3
TGTGCCAGAAGCTTGGAGGCCGACAGATCTGGAAACACCATATATTTT,CARSLEADRSGNTIYF,TRBV5-3,.,.,TRBJ1-3
TGTGCCAGCAGTTACGGGGGGCTAAGCACAGATACGCAGTATTTT,CASSYGGLSTDTQYF,TRBV6-8,.,.,TRBJ2-3
TGTGCCAGCAGTCCCCCGGGGCAGGGGGGCAATCAGCCCCAGCATTTT,CASSPPGQGGNQPQHF,TRBV28,.,TRBD1,TRBJ1-5
TGTGCCAGTAGTAGACCCGGGACAGCATACGAGCAGTACTTC,CASSRPGTAYEQYF,TRBV19,.,TRBD1,TRBJ2-7
TGTGCCAGCAGCTCGCCGGTGGACAGGTCCTACGAGCAGTACTTC,CASSSPVDRSYEQYF,TRBV11-3,many,TRBD1,TRBJ2-7
TGTGCCAGTAGTATAGACCCGGGAAGGTATGGCTACACCTTC,CASSIDPGRYGYTF,TRBV19,.,.,TRBJ1-2
TGTGCCAGCAGCTTGCCAGGGACCCACGATTATGGCTACACCTTC,CASSLPGTHDYGYTF,TRBV11-3,.,.,TRBJ1-2
TGTGCCATCCCGACAAATGGGGGTTCGAACACCGGGGAGCTGTTTTTT,CAIPTNGGSNTGELFF,TRBV12-5,few,.,TRBJ2-2
TGTGCCTGGAGTGTACTCACCGGGGAGCTGTTTTTT,CAWSVLTGELFF,TRBV30,.,.,TRBJ2-2